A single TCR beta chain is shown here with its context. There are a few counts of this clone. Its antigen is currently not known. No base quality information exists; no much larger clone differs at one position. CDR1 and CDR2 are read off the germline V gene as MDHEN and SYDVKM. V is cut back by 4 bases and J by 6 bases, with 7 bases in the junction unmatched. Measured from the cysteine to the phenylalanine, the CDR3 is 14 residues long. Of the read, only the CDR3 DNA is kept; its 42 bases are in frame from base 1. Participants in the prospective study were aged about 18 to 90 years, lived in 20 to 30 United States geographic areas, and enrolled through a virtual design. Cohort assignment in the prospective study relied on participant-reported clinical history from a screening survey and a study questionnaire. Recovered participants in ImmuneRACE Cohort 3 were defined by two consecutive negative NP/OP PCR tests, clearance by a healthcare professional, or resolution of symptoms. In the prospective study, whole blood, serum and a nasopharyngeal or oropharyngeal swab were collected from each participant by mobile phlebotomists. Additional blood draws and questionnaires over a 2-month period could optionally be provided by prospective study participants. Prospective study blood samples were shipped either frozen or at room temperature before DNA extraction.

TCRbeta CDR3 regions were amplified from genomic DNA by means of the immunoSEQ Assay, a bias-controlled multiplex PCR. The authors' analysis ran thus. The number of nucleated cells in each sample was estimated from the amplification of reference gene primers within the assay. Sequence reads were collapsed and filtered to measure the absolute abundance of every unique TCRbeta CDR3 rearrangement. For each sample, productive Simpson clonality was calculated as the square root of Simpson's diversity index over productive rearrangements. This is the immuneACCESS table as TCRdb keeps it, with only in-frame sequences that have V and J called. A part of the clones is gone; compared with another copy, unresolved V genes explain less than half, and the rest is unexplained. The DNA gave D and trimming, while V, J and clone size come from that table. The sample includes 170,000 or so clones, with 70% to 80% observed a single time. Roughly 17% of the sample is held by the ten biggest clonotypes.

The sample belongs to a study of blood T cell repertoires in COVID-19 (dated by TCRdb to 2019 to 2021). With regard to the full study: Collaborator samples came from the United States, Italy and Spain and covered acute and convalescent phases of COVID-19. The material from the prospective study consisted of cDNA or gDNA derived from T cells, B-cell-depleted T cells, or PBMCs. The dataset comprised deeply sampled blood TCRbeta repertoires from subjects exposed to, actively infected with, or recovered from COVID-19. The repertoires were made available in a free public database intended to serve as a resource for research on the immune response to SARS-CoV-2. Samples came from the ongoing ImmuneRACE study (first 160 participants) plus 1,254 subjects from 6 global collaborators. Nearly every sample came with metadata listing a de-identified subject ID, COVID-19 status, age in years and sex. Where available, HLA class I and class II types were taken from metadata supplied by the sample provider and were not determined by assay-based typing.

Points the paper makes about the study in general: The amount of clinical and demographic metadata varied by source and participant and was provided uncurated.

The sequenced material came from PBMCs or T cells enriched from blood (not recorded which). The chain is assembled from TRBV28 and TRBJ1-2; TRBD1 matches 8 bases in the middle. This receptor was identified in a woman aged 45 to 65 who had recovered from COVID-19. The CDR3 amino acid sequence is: CASSSGQGLDGYTF. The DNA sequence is TGTGCCAGCAGTTCAGGACAGGGATTAGATGGCTACACCTTC.